This T cell receptor beta chain was retrieved from a study of blood T cells in healthy people across ages (dated by TCRdb to 2015 to 2017). Regarding the complete study: In model experiments, template switching captured roughly one uniquely barcoded TCR beta cDNA molecule for every two T cells. The study measured age-related changes in TCR beta repertoire diversity using deep sequencing normalized with unique cDNA molecular identifiers. Donors were grouped into four age groups: young (average roughly 15 years), middle-aged (39), aged (about 59) and long-lived (just over 80). To avoid experimental bias, donors of different ages were randomly spread across the sequencing lanes. Using the same blood draw, the study looked at two additional independent replicas of 1 million unique cDNA reads for two donors, one aged 18 to 30 and the other aged 80 or older.

Library method: 5' RACE. The sample was run on an Illumina HiSeq 2500. A second about 6 to 11 cycle PCR used a sample-barcoded 5' primer and a J-beta primer mix. Each TCR beta cDNA molecule received a unique molecular identifier from a template-switch 5' adaptor carrying 12 random nucleotides. At least 2.5 million CDR3-containing paired-end reads were obtained from each sample. All of the RNA was converted into first-strand cDNA using the Mint cDNA synthesis kit, with a TRBC-specific oligonucleotide serving as the primer. Following uracil-DNA glycosylase treatment, all cDNA underwent a first 18-cycle PCR with the universal primers M1SS and BC2_uni_R. On the study's bioinformatics: Each sample was normalized by randomly selecting 1 million high-quality reads, each carrying a distinct molecular identifier. Instead of being binned into consensus sequences, reads with shared molecular identifiers were discarded. MiTCR, run with a Q25 quality threshold and the strictest error-elimination algorithm, handled CDR3 identification, clonotype clustering and error correction. A nonparametric unseen species model with Euler transformation was used to estimate a lower bound on total TCR beta diversity. The public reads were run again by TCRdb, first through fastp at Q25 and then through MiXCR, and only productive beta chains were kept. Here each entry gathers all rows of one CDR3 protein and keeps the most common genes and DNA. None of the V and J calls come from the authors' own analysis; TCRdb made them. Counted in this sample were 750,000 to 950,000 distinct CDR3 sequences; 50% to 65% of them appeared once. Under 50% of the sample is held by the ten biggest clonotypes.

CDR1 and CDR2 are read off the germline V gene as KGHDR and SFDVKD. Trimming takes 3 bases from V and 2 bases from J, and the germline ends sit 13 bases apart. The CDR3 starts with the cysteine, ends with the phenylalanine, and has 17 residues. The only DNA kept is the CDR3, 51 bases in frame from the first base. Paper-wide results and their limitations: Compared with the aged group, the long-lived group had more naive CD4+ T cells, fewer expanded clones and increased TCR diversity, a pattern suggesting age selection. Since profiling was done on bulk unsorted PBMCs, naive and antigen-experienced compartments could not be conclusively compared. Estimates of total diversity based on one million sequenced T cells were regarded as lower bounds and as underestimates. The CMV infection status of donors was not known, potentially confounding age-related changes in expanded clonotypes. Observed TCR beta diversity correlated strongly with the percentage of naive T cells measured by flow cytometry. As age increased, observed TCR beta diversity per million T cells dropped in a roughly linear way, and a significant reduction was already evident by age 40.

Turning to this clonotype: Its antigen is still unknown. Per-base qualities were not stored, and no clone one base away is much larger.

Donors were roughly 40 systemically healthy Caucasian individuals from Russia aged roughly 6 to 90 years. Each donor gave ten milliliters of peripheral blood, drawn into EDTA-treated Vacutainer tubes. Ficoll-Paque density-gradient centrifugation was used to isolate PBMCs, with at least 7 million per sample. Total RNA was extracted from PBMCs with Trizol reagent, with at least 5 micrograms obtained per sample. For every donor, flow cytometry on a PBMC aliquot measured the percentage of naive CD45RAhigh/CD27high T cells. Sequencing was carried out using blood. The sequence links TRBV24-1 to TRBJ2-6, with no confidently assigned D gene. This TCR was recovered from a man at least 80 years old in good health. The bases are TGTGCCACCAGTGATGCCACCTTACCGGCTGGGGCCAACGTCCTGACTTTC. Its protein reads: CATSDATLPAGANVLTF.